The source of this T cell receptor beta chain is a study of blood T cell repertoires in COVID-19. This clone was seen only a few times. Profiling relied on immunoSEQ multiplex PCR, and the TCRdb table lists in-frame clones only, not all of them. The table lists 220,000 or so clones, roughly 80% of them singletons. With 7 bases clipped from V and 4 bases from J, the junction kept 9 bases outside the gene matches. The germline gives CDR1 MNHEY, CDR2 SVGAGI. The CDR3 has 14 amino acids. Material: PBMCs or T cells enriched from blood (not recorded which). The origin of this receptor is a woman aged 40 to 55 with acute COVID-19. The V call is TRBV6-5, the J call TRBJ1-1; TRBD1 aligns across 7 bases. CDR3 in amino acids: CASILQGWVTEAFF. The CDR3 DNA reads as TGTGCCAGCATACTACAGGGGTGGGTCACTGAAGCTTTCTTT.